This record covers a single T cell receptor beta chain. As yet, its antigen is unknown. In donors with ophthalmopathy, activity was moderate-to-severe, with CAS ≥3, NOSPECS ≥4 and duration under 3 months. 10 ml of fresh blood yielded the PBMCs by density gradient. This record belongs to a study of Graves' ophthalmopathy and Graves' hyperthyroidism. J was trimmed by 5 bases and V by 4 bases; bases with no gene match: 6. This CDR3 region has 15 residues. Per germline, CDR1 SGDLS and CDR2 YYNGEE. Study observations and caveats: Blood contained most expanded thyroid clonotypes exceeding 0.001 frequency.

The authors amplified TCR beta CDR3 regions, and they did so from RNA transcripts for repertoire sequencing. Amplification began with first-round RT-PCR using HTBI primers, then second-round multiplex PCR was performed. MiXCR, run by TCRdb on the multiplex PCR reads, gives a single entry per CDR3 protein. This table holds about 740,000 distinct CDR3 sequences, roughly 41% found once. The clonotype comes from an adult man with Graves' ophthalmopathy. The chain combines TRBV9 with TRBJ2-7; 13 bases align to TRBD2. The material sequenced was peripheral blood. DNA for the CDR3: TGTGCCAGCAGCCAAGGGACTAGCGGGAACCACGAGCAGTACTTC. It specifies CASSQGTSGNHEQYF. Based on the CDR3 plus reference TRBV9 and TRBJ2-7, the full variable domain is DSGVTQTPKHLITATGQRVTLRCSPRSGDLSVYWYQQSLDQGLQFLIQYYNGEERAKGNILERFSAQQFPDLHSELNLSSLELGDSALYFCASSQGTSGNHEQYFGPGTRLTVT.